These 31 T cell receptor beta chains share one sample of origin, sequenced in a study of CD8 T cells in ankylosing spondylitis. TCRdb analysed the 5' RACE reads with MiXCR anew, one entry per CDR3 protein. The profile shows about 750,000 distinct CDR3 sequences, around 17% of them singletons. Which antigens these TCRs recognize remains unknown. Study-level points and caveats: One TCR beta motif, made up of under ten highly homologous variants, appeared characteristic of ankylosing spondylitis blood.

Sequenced material: blood, either unsorted or a sorted T cell fraction (not recorded which). Source of these receptors: a male donor with ankylosing spondylitis.

This chain joins TRBV7-9 and TRBJ2-3; D is ambiguous. The V and J ends lost 2 bases and 0 bases respectively, with 12 bases between them. This CDR3 region has 16 residues. CDR1 is SEHNR, CDR2 FQNEAQ, per germline (reference sequence). The CDR3 region has the DNA TGTGCCAGCAGCTTACTACGGAGTACTAGCACAGATACGCAGTATTTT. Its protein is CASSLLRSTSTDTQYF.

V is TRBV10-2 and J is TRBJ2-3, with TRBD2 identical over 16 bases. V was pared by 2 bases and J by 2 bases, with 1 base of the junction left unmatched. Germline assignment: CDR1 WSHSY and CDR2 SAAADI. There are 17 residues in the CDR3. The CDR3 DNA is TGCGCCAGCAGTGAGGGGACTAGCGGGGGGGACACAGATACGCAGTATTTT. It encodes CASSEGTSGGDTDTQYF.

This chain joins TRBV7-9 and TRBJ1-1, with unresolved D. Germline loops: CDR1 SEHNR, CDR2 FQNEAQ (reference sequence). This CDR3 spans 14 amino acids. Trimming removed 2 bases from V and 4 bases from J, with 11 bases in between. The CDR3 coding sequence is TGTGCCAGCAGCTTAATAGGTGAGAGCACTGAAGCTTTCTTT. It yields the protein CASSLIGESTEAFF.

J is TRBJ1-2 and V is TRBV12-5; TRBD1 matches 7 bases. With 1 base clipped from V and 7 bases from J, the junction kept 6 bases outside the gene matches. Germline V gene lookup returns CDR1 LGHNT and CDR2 FRNRAP. This CDR3 is built from 14 residues. CDR3 nucleotide sequence: TGTGCTAGTGGTTTGGACAGGGGAGCCGGTGGCTACACCTTC. The encoded protein is CASGLDRGAGGYTF.

Only a few counts were recorded for this clonotype. This chain joins TRBV20-1 and TRBJ1-1; D unclear. Looked up from germline, CDR1 is DFQATT and CDR2 is SNEGSKA (reference sequence). The V end was cut by 3 bases, the J end by 10 bases, with 12 bases between. This CDR3 contains 11 residues. In DNA, the CDR3 is TGCAGTGCTAGGCCCGGAGGGAGAGCTTTCTTT. This sequence encodes CSARPGGRAFF.

This clonotype was seen more than once but under ten times. J is TRBJ2-4 and V is TRBV12-3 or TRBV12-4; D might be TRBD1 (6 bases). V lost 1 base and J 2 bases, leaving 9 bases between the germline ends. The CDR3 has 15 residues. This chain's CDR3 is CASSLGTGPKNIQYF. CDR3 sequence (DNA): TGTGCCAGCAGTTTAGGTACAGGGCCCAAAAACATTCAGTACTTC.

This clonotype was picked up many times. The V gene is TRBV7-2, the J gene TRBJ2-1; no clear D gene. Between the trimmed V and J ends, which lost 4 bases and 0 bases, there was a span of 13 bases. The CDR3 covers 16 residues. The germline gives CDR1 SGHTA, CDR2 FQGNSA. This chain's CDR3 is CASSSHSESSYNEQFF. CDR3 nucleotides: TGTGCCAGCAGCTCCCATTCGGAGAGCTCCTACAATGAGCAGTTCTTC. Full variable domain (outside the CDR3, taken from reference TRBV7-2 and TRBJ2-1): GAGVSQSPSNKVTEKGKDVELRCDPISGHTALYWYRQSLGQGLEFLIYFQGNSAPDKSGLPSDRFSAERTGGSVSTLTIQRTQQEDSAVYLCASSSHSESSYNEQFFGPGTRLTVL.

This clonotype was found many times. The chain carries TRBV20-1 and TRBJ2-7; D unresolved. Germline CDR1 and CDR2: DFQATT and SNEGSKA (reference sequence). Trimming pared 5 bases from V and 0 bases from J, leaving 11 bases between. The CDR3 contains 13 residues. CDR3 amino acids: CSAYQFSSYEQYF. The CDR3 DNA reads TGCAGTGCTTACCAGTTTAGCTCCTACGAGCAGTACTTC.

The chain combines TRBV12-3 or TRBV12-4 with TRBJ1-1, with D hard to call. The CDR3 extends over 14 amino acids. V lost 0 bases and J lost 0, with 5 bases in between. The CDR3 sequence is CASSLASVNTEAFF. CDR3 nucleotides: TGTGCCAGCAGTTTAGCTTCTGTGAACACTGAAGCTTTCTTT.

This clonotype was found many times. The chain employs TRBV12-3 or TRBV12-4 and TRBJ2-7, with D possibly matching TRBD2 (5 bases). V was trimmed by 0 bases and J by 1 base, leaving 7 bases between them. This CDR3 comprises 14 residues. CDR3 amino acids: CASSLAGASYEQYF. CDR3 in DNA: TGTGCCAGCAGTTTAGCGGGAGCTTCCTACGAGCAGTACTTC.

V usage is TRBV11-2 and J usage is TRBJ2-2; 10 bases fit TRBD1. Germline CDR1 and CDR2: SGHAT and FQNNGV. V lost 3 bases to trimming and J lost 4 bases; unmatched junction nucleotides: 5. The length of the CDR3 is 16 residues. This CDR3 is CASSLGQGMGTGELFF. CDR3 nucleotides: TGTGCCAGCAGCTTGGGACAGGGGATGGGCACCGGGGAGCTGTTTTTT.

This clonotype has only a few counts. This chain connects TRBV6-5 to TRBJ1-3, with D possibly being TRBD1 (6 bases). CDR1 is MNHEY, CDR2 SVGAGI, per germline. V gave up 0 bases and J gave up 8 bases, with 11 bases separating them. This CDR3 has 14 residues. The CDR3 spells CASSYSGGADTIYF. CDR3 DNA: TGTGCCAGCAGTTACTCGGGGGGGGCGGACACCATATATTTT.

This clonotype was counted a few times. The chain employs TRBV7-2 and TRBJ1-5; D might be TRBD1 (5 bases). Trimming pared 4 bases from V and 7 bases from J, leaving 14 bases between. This CDR3 contains 14 residues. Germline lookup yields CDR1 SGHTA and CDR2 FQGNSA. The CDR3 here is CASSSALRGQPQHF. The CDR3 bases are TGTGCCAGCAGCTCGGCCCTAAGGGGACAGCCCCAGCATTTT.

This clonotype appeared a few times. The CDR3 spells CASSQVPAGTYNEQFF. In DNA, the CDR3 is TGCGCCAGCAGCCAAGTTCCTGCCGGGACCTACAATGAGCAGTTCTTC. The genes are TRBV4-1 and TRBJ2-1; D possibly corresponds to TRBD2 (5 bases). Looked up from germline, CDR1 is MGHRA and CDR2 is YSYEKL. Trimming stripped 1 base from V and 2 bases from J, with 12 bases between. The CDR3 loop spans 16 amino acids.

The V and J genes are TRBV4-1 and TRBJ2-1; 12 bases map to TRBD2. Germline trimming cut 0 bases from V and 1 base from J; bases unmatched to any gene: 1. This CDR3 has 17 residues. Germline CDR1 and CDR2: MGHRA and YSYEKL. Here the CDR3 DNA reads TGCGCCAGCAGCCAAGACGGACTAGCGGGGTCCTACAATGAGCAGTTCTTC. Encoded protein: CASSQDGLAGSYNEQFF.

This clonotype was seen just once. The chain combines TRBV5-5 with TRBJ1-5; D may be TRBD1 (5 bases). Germline V gives CDR1 SGHKS, CDR2 YYEKEE (reference sequence). The V end lost 4 bases, the J end lost 3 bases, and 20 bases lay between the germline ends. This CDR3 is 17 amino acids long. The CDR3 sequence: CASSRGPPQRDNQPQHF. In nucleotides, the CDR3 is TGTGCCAGCAGCAGGGGCCCCCCCCAGAGGGACAATCAGCCCCAGCATTTT.

The genes are TRBV6-5 and TRBJ2-7, with a tentative D call TRBD1 (6 bases). The germline V and J ends were trimmed by 5 bases and 1 base, with 12 bases remaining between them. This CDR3 region has 14 residues. The germline CDR1 and CDR2 sequences are MNHEY and SVGAGI. The CDR3, as DNA: TGTGCCAGCAGTCACGACAGGAGGTCCTACGAGCAGTACTTC. This encodes CASSHDRRSYEQYF.

The chain employs TRBV6-2 or TRBV6-3 and TRBJ2-1; 12 bases fit TRBD1. V gave up 6 bases and J gave up 7 bases; unmatched junction bases: 4. In germline, CDR1 is MNHEY, CDR2 SVGEGT. The CDR3 has 14 amino acids. DNA for the CDR3: TGTGCCAGCAGGGGACAGGGGGCGAGTAATGAGCAGTTCTTC. Protein product: CASRGQGASNEQFF.

This clonotype showed up just a few times. The chain couples TRBV4-2 to TRBJ2-1; D is perhaps TRBD2 (6 bases). With 2 bases removed from V and 6 bases from J, the gap between germline ends came to 14 bases. The CDR3 spans 15 residues. Germline V gene data show CDR1 as LGHNA and CDR2 as YNFKEQ. CDR3 nucleotides: TGTGCCAGCAGCCAAACGCGGGGCGGTGGCAATGAGCAGTTCTTC. Its translation is CASSQTRGGGNEQFF.

This clonotype was observed a few times. CDR3 region: CASSFVFPDTQYF. The CDR3 bases are TGTGCCAGCAGTTTTGTTTTCCCAGATACGCAGTATTTT. The chain links TRBV27 to TRBJ2-3; D remains unclear. Germline CDR1 is MNHEY and CDR2 is SMNVEV (reference sequence). The CDR3 sequence is 13 residues long. Trimming cost V 3 bases and J 4 bases, with 8 bases left between them.

This clonotype occurred a few times. The chain employs TRBV20-1 and TRBJ2-7; possibly TRBD1 for D (5 bases). CDR1 and CDR2 from the germline V gene are DFQATT and SNEGSKA (reference sequence). There are 11 residues in the CDR3. Deletions cut 4 bases from V and 7 bases from J, with 11 bases between. CDR3: CSAIKGWEQYF. DNA for the CDR3: TGCAGTGCTATAAAGGGGTGGGAGCAGTACTTC.

This clonotype has a handful of counts. The V gene is TRBV20-1, the J gene TRBJ1-1; 7 bases align to TRBD1. Germline V gene sequence: CDR1 DFQATT, CDR2 SNEGSKA (reference sequence). CDR3 length: 16 amino acids. J gave up 8 bases and V 6 bases, and 21 bases lay outside the gene matches. CDR3 DNA: TGCAGTGCCCCGGGCAGGGGGGCGACCGCTTGGAGCGAAGCTTTCTTT. Amino acids: CSAPGRGATAWSEAFF.

The chain employs TRBV12-3 or TRBV12-4 and TRBJ2-3; weak D call: TRBD2 (5 bases). V was clipped by 6 bases and J by 9 bases, with 13 bases between them. CDR3 size: 12 residues. The DNA of the CDR3 is TGTGCCAGCAGCCGGTCGGACTCAACGCAGTATTTT. This translates into CASSRSDSTQYF.

The chain employs TRBV5-1 and TRBJ2-1; D remains unclear. Between the trimmed V and J ends, which lost 0 bases and 6 bases, there was a span of 10 bases. CDR3 size: 14 residues. Germline assignment: CDR1 SGHRS and CDR2 YFSETQ. The CDR3 reads CASSLARARNEQFF. The CDR3 DNA follows: TGCGCCAGCAGCTTGGCGAGAGCACGCAATGAGCAGTTCTTC.

This clonotype turned up a few times. The V gene is TRBV12-3 or TRBV12-4, the J gene TRBJ2-3; 8 positions agree with TRBD2. V shed 7 bases, J shed 6 bases, and the junction held 6 bases outside the gene matches. The CDR3 is made up of 13 amino acids. The CDR3 DNA follows: TGTGCCAGCATAGTAGCGGGATCCGATACGCAGTATTTT. As protein: CASIVAGSDTQYF.

The sample holds a few counts of this clonotype. The rearrangement uses TRBV15 and TRBJ1-1; D gene uncertain. This CDR3 has 14 residues. Germline V gene sequence: CDR1 LNHNV, CDR2 YYDKDF (reference sequence). The ends were cut back, 0 bases at V and 4 bases at J, with 9 bases in the middle. Here the CDR3 DNA reads TGTGCCACCAGCAGAGATTTAAGGGTCACTGAAGCTTTCTTT. Protein: CATSRDLRVTEAFF.

J is TRBJ2-7 and V is TRBV7-9, with a possible D match to TRBD2 (5 bases). Deletions cut 0 bases from V and 0 bases from J, with 9 bases between. The length of the CDR3 is 15 residues. Germline CDR1 is SEHNR and CDR2 is FQNEAQ (reference sequence). CDR3 sequence: CASSLAETSSYEQYF. The CDR3 region has the DNA TGTGCCAGCAGCTTAGCGGAAACTAGCTCCTACGAGCAGTACTTC.

This chain joins TRBV5-6 and TRBJ2-1; 8 bases map to TRBD2. Per germline, CDR1 SGHDT and CDR2 YYEEEE. Trimming at V came to 2 bases and at J to 9 bases, leaving 13 bases not matched to a gene. The CDR3 is made up of 16 amino acids. DNA for the CDR3: TGTGCCAGCAGCTTTTTCGTTCGGGAGGGGGAACCTGAGCAGTTCTTC. It specifies CASSFFVREGEPEQFF. The full variable domain, rest sourced from reference TRBV5-6 and TRBJ2-1, is DAGVTQSPTHLIKTRGQQVTLRCSPKSGHDTVSWYQQALGQGPQFIFQYYEEEERQRGNFPDRFSGHQFPNYSSELNVNALLLGDSALYLCASSFFVREGEPEQFFGPGTRLTVL.

This clonotype occurred a few times. The chain combines TRBV5-8 with TRBJ1-1; D remains unclear. V lost 5 bases and J lost 4, with 15 bases in between. Germline V gene data show CDR1 as SGHTS and CDR2 as YDEGEE. The CDR3 spans 14 residues. This chain's CDR3 is CASRDAAEGTEAFF. CDR3 DNA sequence: TGTGCCAGCAGGGACGCCGCCGAGGGCACTGAAGCTTTCTTT.

The chain uses TRBV10-3 and TRBJ2-3; no reliable D call. The CDR3 is 15 residues long. Trimming pared 2 bases from V and 1 base from J, leaving 10 bases between. Germline CDR1 reads ENHRY; CDR2 reads SYGVKD. The CDR3 DNA reads TGTGCCATCAGTGAGGGTCAAGTGGGCACAGATACGCAGTATTTT. Protein product: CAISEGQVGTDTQYF.

The CDR3 loop is CASSLSVWAGELFF. For the CDR3, the DNA is TGTGCCAGCAGTTTAAGCGTTTGGGCCGGGGAGCTGTTTTTT. The rearrangement joins TRBV12-3 or TRBV12-4 to TRBJ2-2; no reliable D call. CDR3 length: 14 residues. V was cut by 2 bases and J by 6 bases, with 10 bases left in between.